Reported below is one TCR beta chain. Its antigen is undetermined. The data belong to a study of blood T cells in healthy people across ages. Study-level results: PBMCs left unsorted prevented a conclusive naive versus antigen-experienced comparison. Versus aged donors, long-lived donors had higher diversity and more naive CD4+ cells.

Losses at the gene ends were 4 bases for V and 7 bases for J; bases not matched to a gene: 9. The length of the CDR3 is 15 residues. CDR1 MNHEY and CDR2 SVGAGI come from the germline V gene. Through a sample-barcoded 5' primer and a J-beta primer mix, a second PCR was run for roughly 6 to 12 cycles. Individual samples furnished no less than 3 million CDR3-containing paired-end reads apiece. TCRdb re-analysed the 5' RACE reads in MiXCR, keeping a single row per CDR3 protein. Here the sample spans roughly 2 million distinct CDR3 sequences, around 48% being singletons. The chain carries TRBV6-5 and TRBJ2-1, with TRBD1 matching 8 bases. Sequencing was carried out using blood. The clonotype originates from a woman in her 40s in good health. CDR3 sequence: CASSFDRGGVNEQFF. Here the CDR3 DNA reads TGTGCCAGCAGTTTTGACAGGGGTGGGGTGAATGAGCAGTTCTTC.